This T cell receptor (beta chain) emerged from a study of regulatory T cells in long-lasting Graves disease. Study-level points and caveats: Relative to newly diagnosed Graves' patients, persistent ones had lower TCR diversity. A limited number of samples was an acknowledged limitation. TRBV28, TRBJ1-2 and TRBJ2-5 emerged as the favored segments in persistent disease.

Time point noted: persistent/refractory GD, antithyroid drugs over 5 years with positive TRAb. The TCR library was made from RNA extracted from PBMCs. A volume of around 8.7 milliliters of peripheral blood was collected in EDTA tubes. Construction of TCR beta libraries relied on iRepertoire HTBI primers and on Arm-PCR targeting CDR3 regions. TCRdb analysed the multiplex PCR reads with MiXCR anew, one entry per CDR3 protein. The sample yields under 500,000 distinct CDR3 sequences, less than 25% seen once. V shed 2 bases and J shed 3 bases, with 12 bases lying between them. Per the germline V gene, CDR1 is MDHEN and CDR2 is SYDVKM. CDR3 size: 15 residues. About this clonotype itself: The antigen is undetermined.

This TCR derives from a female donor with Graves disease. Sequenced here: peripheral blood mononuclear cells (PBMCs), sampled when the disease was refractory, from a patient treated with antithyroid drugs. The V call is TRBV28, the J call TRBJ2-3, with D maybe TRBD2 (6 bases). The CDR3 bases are TGTGCCAGCAGTTTACCGGGAGTCGGAACAGATACGCAGTATTTT. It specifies CASSLPGVGTDTQYF.